Presented here are 17 T cell receptor beta chains from one specimen sequenced in a study of early stage breast cancer tumors (dated by TCRdb to about 2017). Libraries were made using the immunoSEQ multiplex PCR assay. The source is immuneACCESS, and TCRdb retained only in-frame sequences with V and J called. Part of the clones is not carried over; for the studies checked, unresolved V genes explain less than half of this, and the remainder is unexplained. In this sample the table shows 70,000 or so clones, 75% to 90% of which occur a single time. The ten largest account for 4.7% of the sample. The sample comprised blood. The receptors shown here come from a middle-aged person with breast cancer.

V is TRBV27 and J is TRBJ2-3; D gene ambiguous. CDR3 size: 13 residues. Germline CDR1 reads MNHEY; CDR2 reads SMNVEV (reference sequence). V was trimmed by 5 bases and J by 3 bases, leaving 9 bases between them. CDR3 residues: CASSTRVTDTQYF. The CDR3 DNA is TGTGCCAGCAGTACAAGAGTAACAGATACGCAGTATTTT.

This clone turned up a few times. CDR3 loop: CASKRQGVYGYTF. The CDR3 DNA is TGTGCCAGCAAAAGACAGGGGGTCTATGGCTACACCTTC. J is TRBJ1-2 and V is TRBV6-1, with 9 nucleotides matching TRBD1. CDR3 length: 13 residues. The V segment lost 7 bases and the J segment 4 bases; nucleotides outside the gene matches: 4. Germline V gene data show CDR1 as MNHNS and CDR2 as SASEGT.

The V and J genes are TRBV18 and TRBJ2-3; D possibly corresponds to TRBD2 (7 bases). CDR3 size: 15 residues. From germline, CDR1 is KGHSH and CDR2 LQKENI. Trimming took 2 bases from V and 4 from J, leaving 13 bases between them. The CDR3 sequence is CASSPEGGWPDTQYF. The CDR3 DNA reads as TGTGCCAGCTCACCAGAGGGGGGGTGGCCAGATACGCAGTATTTT.

This sequence joins TRBV30 and TRBJ1-2; D ambiguous. Germline values: CDR1 GTSNPN, CDR2 SVGIG (reference sequence). The CDR3 contains 13 residues. V was shortened by 0 bases and J by 4 bases, with 9 bases between the two germline ends. The DNA for the CDR3 is TGTGCCTGGAGTGTTGCGGGGTTCTATGGCTACACCTTC. Amino acid sequence: CAWSVAGFYGYTF.

The chain employs TRBV5-5 and TRBJ2-3; 9 positions match TRBD1. Germline loops: CDR1 SGHKS, CDR2 YYEKEE (reference sequence). V dropped 4 bases and J dropped 6; count of bases not matched to a gene: 9. There are 15 residues in the CDR3. The chain's CDR3 is CASSIQGAGVDTQYF. In DNA form, the CDR3 reads TGTGCCAGCAGCATACAGGGGGCCGGGGTGGATACGCAGTATTTT.

V gene TRBV4-1 combines with J gene TRBJ2-7; 11 bases are shared with TRBD2. Germline loops: CDR1 MGHRA, CDR2 YSYEKL. Trimming took 1 base from V and 3 from J; bases not matched to a gene: 14. The CDR3 covers 19 residues. Written as DNA, the CDR3 is TGCGCCAGCAGCCAAGTCCCAAAGACCTCTAGCGGGGGGAGCTACGAGCAGTACTTC. This codes for CASSQVPKTSSGGSYEQYF.

The chain is built from TRBV29-1 and TRBJ1-2; no firm D call. Trimming stripped 2 bases from V and 5 bases from J, with 9 bases between. Germline CDR1 reads SQVTM; CDR2 reads ANQGSEA. The CDR3 extends over 12 amino acids. As DNA, the CDR3 is TGCAGCGTTGAAAGTAAGGGATATGGCTACACCTTC. Translating it yields CSVESKGYGYTF.

V gene TRBV5-1 combines with J gene TRBJ2-3; 7 bases are a match to TRBD1. There are 15 residues in the CDR3. The germline V gene encodes CDR1 SGHRS and CDR2 YFSETQ. The trim removed 4 bases at V and 0 bases at J, leaving 5 bases unmatched. The CDR3 bases are TGCGCCAGCAGCATAGGGACAGCTAGCACAGATACGCAGTATTTT. This sequence encodes CASSIGTASTDTQYF.

The chain employs TRBV9 and TRBJ2-5; D may be TRBD1 (5 bases). CDR3 length equals 13 residues. V was shortened by 0 bases and J by 2 bases, with 5 bases between the two germline ends. CDR1 SGDLS and CDR2 YYNGEE come from the germline V gene. CDR3 amino acids: CASSVAGQETQYF. The CDR3 nucleotides read TGTGCCAGCAGCGTAGCAGGGCAAGAGACCCAGTACTTC.

In this sample, this clone turned up once. J is TRBJ2-5 and V is TRBV18, with TRBD2 as a possible D gene (7 bases). The length of the CDR3 is 15 residues. V lost 0 bases to trimming and J lost 4 bases, with 12 bases between them. Germline CDR1 reads KGHSH; CDR2 reads LQKENI. CDR3 residues: CASSPPLGGRETQYF. The CDR3 bases are TGTGCCAGCTCACCACCGCTCGGGGGGCGAGAGACCCAGTACTTC.

This CDR3 reads CAWSRLAGGDTQYF. CDR3 DNA: TGTGCCTGGAGTAGACTAGCGGGAGGAGATACGCAGTATTTT. This chain uses TRBV30 with TRBJ2-3; 13 nucleotides agree with TRBD2. The CDR3 extends over 14 amino acids. In germline, CDR1 is GTSNPN, CDR2 SVGIG (reference sequence). The V gene end was trimmed by 2 bases and the J gene end by 5 bases; junction bases not matched to a gene: 1. The full variable domain, with the rest looked up from reference TRBV30 and TRBJ2-3, is SQTIHQWPATLVQPVGSPLSLECTVEGTSNPNLYWYRQAAGRGLQLLFYSVGIGQISSEVPQNLSASRPQDRQFILSSKKLLLSDSGFYLCAWSRLAGGDTQYFGPGTRLTVL.

The sample holds a few counts of this clone. The germline gene is not matched at one end of the junction; a read error may be the cause. V is TRBV4-2 and J is TRBJ2-7, with TRBD2 identical over 8 bases. The length of the CDR3 is 15 residues. Germline V gene lookup returns CDR1 LGHNA and CDR2 YNFKEQ. CDR3 protein: CASSQGLLAGTEKYF. The CDR3 DNA is TGTGCCAGCAGCCAAGGGCTCCTAGCGGGTACCGAGAAGTACTTC.

A note on this clone: One junction end disagrees with the germline gene, perhaps due to a read error. The J gene is TRBJ2-3, the V gene TRBV18, with 7 bases fitting TRBD2. Per the germline V gene, CDR1 is KGHSH and CDR2 is LQKENI. The CDR3 is 13 residues long. The CDR3 DNA reads as TGTGCCTGCTCCGGGAGGAGCACAGATACGCAGTATTTT. Residues: CACSGRSTDTQYF.

The chain carries TRBV9 and TRBJ2-5; D is ambiguous. The CDR3 is 14 amino acids. V was pared by 0 bases and J by 5 bases, with 11 bases between. In germline, CDR1 is SGDLS, CDR2 YYNGEE. The CDR3 here is CASSVEDPPETQYF. The DNA of the CDR3 is TGTGCCAGCAGCGTAGAGGATCCCCCCGAGACCCAGTACTTC.

The chain combines TRBV28 with TRBJ1-5; the match to TRBD1 covers 7 bases. This CDR3 contains 13 residues. The V and J ends lost 5 bases and 6 bases, in that order; junction bases with no gene match: 4. From germline, CDR1 is MDHEN and CDR2 SYDVKM. CDR3: CASSPYRGQPQHF. The CDR3 DNA reads TGTGCCAGCAGTCCCTACAGGGGTCAGCCCCAGCATTTT.

The chain is built from TRBV30 and TRBJ2-1; 8 nucleotides match TRBD2. The CDR3 covers 13 residues. Germline V CDR1 and CDR2: GTSNPN, SVGIG (reference sequence). The CDR3 protein is CATAGGSYNEQFF. The CDR3 bases are TGTGCTACGGCGGGGGGTTCCTACAATGAGCAGTTCTTC.

The J gene is TRBJ2-3, the V gene TRBV19; perhaps TRBD1 as D (5 bases). CDR3 length: 13 residues. The V end lost 4 bases, the J end lost 4 bases, and 9 bases lay between the germline ends. Germline loops: CDR1 LNHDA, CDR2 SQIVND (reference sequence). The CDR3 DNA is TGTGCCAGTAGTAGGGGCGGTGCAGATACGCAGTATTTT. Protein sequence: CASSRGGADTQYF.